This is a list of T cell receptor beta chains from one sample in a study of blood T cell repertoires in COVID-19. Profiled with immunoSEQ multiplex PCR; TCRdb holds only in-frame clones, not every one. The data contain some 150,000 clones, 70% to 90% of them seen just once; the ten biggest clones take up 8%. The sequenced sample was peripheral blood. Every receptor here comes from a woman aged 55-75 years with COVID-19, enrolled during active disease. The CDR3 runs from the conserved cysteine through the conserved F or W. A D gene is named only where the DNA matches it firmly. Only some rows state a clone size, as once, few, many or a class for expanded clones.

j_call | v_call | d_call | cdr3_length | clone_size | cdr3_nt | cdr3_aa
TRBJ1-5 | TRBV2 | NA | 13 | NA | TGTGCCAGCACTACAGGGAACAATCAGCCCCAGCATTTT | CASTTGNNQPQHF
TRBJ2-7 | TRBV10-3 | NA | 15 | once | TGTGCCATCAGTGAGTCTTTGGACAGAGCCTACGAGCAGTACTTC | CAISESLDRAYEQYF
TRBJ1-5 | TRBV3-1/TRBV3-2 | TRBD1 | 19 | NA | TGTGCCAGCAGCCAAGGTCGGGACAGGGCTGACAAAAGCAATCAGCCCCAGCATTTT | CASSQGRDRADKSNQPQHF
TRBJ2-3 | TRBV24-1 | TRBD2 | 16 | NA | TGTGCCACCAGTGACCCCGGGAGGGGCGGTACAGATACGCAGTATTTT | CATSDPGRGGTDTQYF
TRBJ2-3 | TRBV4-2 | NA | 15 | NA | TGTGCCAGCAGCCAAGGATGGCAGAGCACAGATACGCAGTATTTT | CASSQGWQSTDTQYF
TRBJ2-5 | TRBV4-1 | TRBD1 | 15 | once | TGCGCCAGCAGCCAGATCAGGGGGAACCAAGAGACCCAGTACTTC | CASSQIRGNQETQYF
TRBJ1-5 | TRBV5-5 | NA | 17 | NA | TGTGCCAGCAGCTGGGTCCTCAGGGTGAATAGCAATCAGCCCCAGCATTTT | CASSWVLRVNSNQPQHF
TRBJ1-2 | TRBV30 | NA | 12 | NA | TGTGCCTGCATAAGTTTTTTTCGGGGCTACACCTTC | CACISFFRGYTF
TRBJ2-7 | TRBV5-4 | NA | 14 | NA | TGTGCCAGCAGCTTGAACGGGAGAACCTACGAGCAGTACTTC | CASSLNGRTYEQYF
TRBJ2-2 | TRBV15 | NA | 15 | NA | TGTGCCACCAGCGCCCCGGGGGACGGCGGCGGGGAGCTGTTTTTT | CATSAPGDGGGELFF
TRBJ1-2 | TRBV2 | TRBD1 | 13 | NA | TGTGCCAGCAACAGGGGAGCTAACTATGGCTACACCTTC | CASNRGANYGYTF
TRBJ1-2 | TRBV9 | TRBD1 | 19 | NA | TGTGCCAGCAGCTCTACCCCAAATCTTATGAGGGACAGGGCCTATGGCTACACCTTC | CASSSTPNLMRDRAYGYTF
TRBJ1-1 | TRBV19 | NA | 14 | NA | TGTGCCAGTAGTTTCCGGGGAATGAACACTGAAGCTTTCTTT | CASSFRGMNTEAFF
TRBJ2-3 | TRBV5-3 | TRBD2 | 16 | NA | TGTGCCAGAAGCTATCTTCTAGCGGGGGTCACAGATACGCAGTATTTT | CARSYLLAGVTDTQYF
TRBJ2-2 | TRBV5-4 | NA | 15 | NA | TGTGCCAGCAGCGGGGGGGCTGAGAACACCGGGGAGCTGTTTTTT | CASSGGAENTGELFF
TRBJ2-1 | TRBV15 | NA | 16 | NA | TGTGCCACCAGCAGAGATGGGGGGGCCATCTACAATGAGCAGTTCTTC | CATSRDGGAIYNEQFF
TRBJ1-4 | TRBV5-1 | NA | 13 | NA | TGCGCCAGCAGCTTCCAGTTTAATGAAAAACTGTTTTTT | CASSFQFNEKLFF
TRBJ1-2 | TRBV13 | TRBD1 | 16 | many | TGTGCCAGCAGCTCGGGACAGGGGGCAGAGGACTATGGCTACACCTTC | CASSSGQGAEDYGYTF
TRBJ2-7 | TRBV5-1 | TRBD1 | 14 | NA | TGCGCCAGCAGCTGGGGACAGGGGGGGTACGAGCAGTACTTC | CASSWGQGGYEQYF
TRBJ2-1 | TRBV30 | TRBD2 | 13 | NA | TGTGCCCGTGCGGGGGACCGCTACAATGAGCAGTTCTTC | CARAGDRYNEQFF
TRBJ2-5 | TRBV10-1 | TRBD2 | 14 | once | TGCGCCAGCAGTGCTAGCGGGGACGGAGAGACCCAGTACTTC | CASSASGDGETQYF
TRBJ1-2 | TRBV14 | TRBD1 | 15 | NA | TGTGCCAGCAGCCGTCGACAGGGGGCTATCGATGGCTACACCTTC | CASSRRQGAIDGYTF
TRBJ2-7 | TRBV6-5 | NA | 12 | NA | TGTGCCAGCAGCCGAGGACAGTACGAGCAGTACTTC | CASSRGQYEQYF
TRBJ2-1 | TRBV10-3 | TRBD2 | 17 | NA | TGTGCCATCAGTGATCTGAGCGGGGTCGGCTCCTACAATGAGCAGTTCTTC | CAISDLSGVGSYNEQFF
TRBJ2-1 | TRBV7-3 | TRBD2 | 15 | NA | TGTGCCAGCAGCTCCAGCGGGGGGGCAGGGAATGAGCAGTTCTTC | CASSSSGGAGNEQFF
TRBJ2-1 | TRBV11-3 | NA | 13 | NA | TGTGCCAGCAGCATCACGGTAGACAATGAGCAGTTCTTC | CASSITVDNEQFF
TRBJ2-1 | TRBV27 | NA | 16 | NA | TGTGCCAGCACCCCCGCAGGGGCCCTCATCTACAATGAGCAGTTCTTC | CASTPAGALIYNEQFF
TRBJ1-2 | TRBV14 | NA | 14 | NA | TGTGCCAGCAGCCAAAGGGGACACCTCTATGGCTACACCTTC | CASSQRGHLYGYTF
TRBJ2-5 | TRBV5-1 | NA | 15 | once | TGCGCCAGCAGCTTGGCCTGGCAGGGTGGAGAGACCCAGTACTTC | CASSLAWQGGETQYF
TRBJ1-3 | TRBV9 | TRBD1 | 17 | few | TGTGCCAGCAGCGTAGAGGGACAGGGGTACTCTGGAAACACCATATATTTT | CASSVEGQGYSGNTIYF
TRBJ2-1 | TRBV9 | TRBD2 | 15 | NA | TGTGCCAGCAGCTTACCCGGGACTAGCATTAATGAGCAGTTCTTC | CASSLPGTSINEQFF
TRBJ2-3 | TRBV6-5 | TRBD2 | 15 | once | TGTGCCAGCAGCAAACTAGCGGGGGTCACAGATACGCAGTATTTT | CASSKLAGVTDTQYF
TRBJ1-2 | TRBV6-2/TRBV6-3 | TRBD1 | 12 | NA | TGTGCCAGCAGCGGGACAGCCTATGGCTACACCTTC | CASSGTAYGYTF
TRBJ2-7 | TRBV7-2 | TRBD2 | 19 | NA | TGTGCCAGCAGCTTAAACCCCTCAGCGGGGGGGCATCGGAGCTACGAGCAGTACTTC | CASSLNPSAGGHRSYEQYF
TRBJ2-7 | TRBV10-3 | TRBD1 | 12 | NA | TGTGCCGTCAGGACAGGGGGCAACGAGCAGTACTTC | CAVRTGGNEQYF
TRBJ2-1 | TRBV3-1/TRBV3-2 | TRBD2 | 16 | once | TGTGCCAGCAGCCGACCGGGACTAGCGGGGGGAGGAGAGCAGTTCTTC | CASSRPGLAGGGEQFF
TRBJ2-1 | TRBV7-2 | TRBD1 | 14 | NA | TGTGCCAGCAGCCGCGGACAGGGGTACAATGAGCAGTTCTTC | CASSRGQGYNEQFF
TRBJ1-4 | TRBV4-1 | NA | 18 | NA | TGCGCCAGCAGCCAAGATGGGGGCCGGGACCGCCCTAATGAAAAACTGTTTTTT | CASSQDGGRDRPNEKLFF
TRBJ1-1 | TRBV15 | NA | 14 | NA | TGTGCCACCAGCAGAGATCAGGGTACGACTGAAGCTTTCTTT | CATSRDQGTTEAFF
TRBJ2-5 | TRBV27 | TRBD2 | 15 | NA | TGTGCCAGCAGTTTAGGGGGGGAGATAGTAGAGACCCAGTACTTC | CASSLGGEIVETQYF
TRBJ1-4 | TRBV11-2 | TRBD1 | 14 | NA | TGTGCCAGCAGCTTCGGACAGGAAAATGAAAAACTGTTTTTT | CASSFGQENEKLFF
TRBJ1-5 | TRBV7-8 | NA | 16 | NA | TGTGCCAGCAGCCAACGAAGAGGAGATTCCTATCAGCCCCAGCATTTT | CASSQRRGDSYQPQHF
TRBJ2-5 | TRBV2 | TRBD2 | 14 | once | TGTGCCAGCAGGACTAGCGGGGGCGGTGGGCCCCAGTACTTC | CASRTSGGGGPQYF
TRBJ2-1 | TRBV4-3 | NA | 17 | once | TGCGCCAGCAGCCAAAAAGACAGGGAGGTTCGGTACAATGAGCAGTTCTTC | CASSQKDREVRYNEQFF
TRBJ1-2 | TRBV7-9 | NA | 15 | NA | TGTGCCAGCAGCTTAGATACAGGGTGGATCTATGGCTACACCTTC | CASSLDTGWIYGYTF